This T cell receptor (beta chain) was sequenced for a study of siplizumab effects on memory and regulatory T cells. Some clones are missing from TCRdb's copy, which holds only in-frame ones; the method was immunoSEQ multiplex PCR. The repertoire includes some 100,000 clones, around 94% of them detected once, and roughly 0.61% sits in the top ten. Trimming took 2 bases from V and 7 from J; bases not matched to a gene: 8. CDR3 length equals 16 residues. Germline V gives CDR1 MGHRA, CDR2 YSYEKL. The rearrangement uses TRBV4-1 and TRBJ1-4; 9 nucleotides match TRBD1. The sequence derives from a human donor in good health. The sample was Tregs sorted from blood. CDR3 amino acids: CASSQKPGQGFEKLFF. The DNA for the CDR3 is TGCGCCAGCAGCCAAAAGCCGGGACAGGGTTTTGAAAAACTGTTTTTT.